This T cell receptor (beta chain) is drawn from a study of T-cell reconstitution after alpha-beta-depleted transplantation in children. During its preparation, the TCRbeta library received unique molecular identifiers. TCRdb passed the PCR reads through MiXCR, listing each CDR3 protein once. The table shows about 190,000 distinct CDR3 sequences, with around 6.8% occurring only once. This TCR was sampled from a human donor who donated a stem cell graft to a child with Wiskott-Aldrich syndrome. Sample: PBMCs from the stem cell graft donor, taken from the stem cell graft.

CDR3 protein: CASSGTPMNTEAFF. CDR3 coding DNA: TGTGCCAGCAGTGGGACACCGATGAACACTGAAGCTTTCTTT. The chain employs TRBV2 and TRBJ1-1; tentative D call: TRBD1 (5 bases). Trimming took off 4 bases at V and 0 bases at J, with 9 bases between the two ends. CDR3 length: 14 residues. Germline V CDR1 and CDR2: SNHLY, FYNNEI.